The source of this TCR beta chain is a study of control samples from healthy donors and cancer patients. The protocol was immunoSEQ multiplex PCR, while the TCRdb copy is restricted to in-frame clones and leaves out a portion. The repertoire holds around 130,000 clones, with 93% as singletons. CDR3 length: 13 amino acids. Germline lookup yields CDR1 MNHEY and CDR2 SVGAGI. The V gene end was trimmed by 8 bases and the J gene end by 3 bases; junction bases not matched to a gene: 4. The receptor was isolated from a man aged 50-59 years with head and neck cancer. The J gene is TRBJ1-5, the V gene TRBV6-5, with 7 bases lining up with TRBD1. What was sequenced was PBMCs. DNA of the CDR3: TGTGCCAGCTCAGGGGGAATCAATCAGCCCCAGCATTTT. It encodes CASSGGINQPQHF.